This T cell receptor (beta chain) was observed in a study of CD8 T cells in ankylosing spondylitis. CDR3 length: 18 residues. The V end lost 2 bases, the J end lost 2 bases, and 22 bases lay between the germline ends. Germline V lookup: CDR1 LNHDA, CDR2 SQIVND (reference sequence). Findings of the study overall: One TCR beta motif, made up of roughly 8 highly homologous variants, appeared characteristic of ankylosing spondylitis blood.

Points on this clonotype: No antigen is known for it.

Construction of TCR beta libraries was performed using quantitative 5'-RACE with molecular barcodes. TCRdb independently ran MiXCR on the 5' RACE reads; one entry per CDR3 protein. Of 450,000 or so distinct CDR3 sequences listed, about 24% were seen once; the top ten hold roughly 0.8%. This TCR derives from a male donor with ankylosing spondylitis. The rearrangement joins TRBV19 to TRBJ2-7; D is unresolved. The material sequenced was blood, either unsorted or a sorted T cell fraction (not recorded which). The DNA of the CDR3 is TGTGCCAGTAGTATATCTTCTCCCGCAGCCTCTCAAACCTACGAGCAGTACTTC. Protein product: CASSISSPAASQTYEQYF. The variable domain in full, completed from reference TRBV19 and TRBJ2-7, reads DGGITQSPKYLFRKEGQNVTLSCEQNLNHDAMYWYRQDPGQGLRLIYYSQIVNDFQKGDIAEGYSVSREKKESFPLTVTSAQKNPTAFYLCASSISSPAASQTYEQYFGPGTRLTVT.